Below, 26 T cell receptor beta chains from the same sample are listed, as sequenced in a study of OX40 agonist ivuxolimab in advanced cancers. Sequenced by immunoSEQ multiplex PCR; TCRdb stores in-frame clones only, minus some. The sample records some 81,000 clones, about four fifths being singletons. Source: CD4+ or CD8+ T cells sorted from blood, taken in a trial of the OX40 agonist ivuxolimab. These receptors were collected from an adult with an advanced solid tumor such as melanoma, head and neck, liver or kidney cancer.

The CDR3 is CASSPRLNEQFF. CDR3 nucleotides: TGTGCCAGCAGCCCCCGTCTCAATGAGCAGTTCTTC. The genes are TRBV6-1 and TRBJ2-1; D is unclear. The germline V gene has CDR1 MNHNS and CDR2 SASEGT. The CDR3 has 12 amino acids. V dropped 6 bases and J dropped 6 bases, with 9 bases sitting between them.

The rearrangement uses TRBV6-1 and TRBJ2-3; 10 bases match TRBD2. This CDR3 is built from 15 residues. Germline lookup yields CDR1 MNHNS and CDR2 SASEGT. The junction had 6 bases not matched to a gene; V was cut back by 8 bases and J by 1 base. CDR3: CASASGTSGTDTQYF. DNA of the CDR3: TGTGCCAGCGCCTCCGGGACTAGCGGCACAGATACGCAGTATTTT.

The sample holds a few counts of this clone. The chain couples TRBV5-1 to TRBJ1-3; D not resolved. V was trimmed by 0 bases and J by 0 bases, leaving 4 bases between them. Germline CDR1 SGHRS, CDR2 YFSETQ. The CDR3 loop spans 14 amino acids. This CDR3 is CASSLDLSGNTIYF. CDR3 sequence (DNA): TGCGCCAGCAGCTTGGATCTCTCTGGAAACACCATATATTTT.

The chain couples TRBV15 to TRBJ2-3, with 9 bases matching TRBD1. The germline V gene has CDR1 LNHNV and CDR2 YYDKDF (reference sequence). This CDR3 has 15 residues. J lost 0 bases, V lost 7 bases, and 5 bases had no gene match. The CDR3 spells CATKQGASSTDTQYF. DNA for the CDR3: TGTGCCACCAAACAGGGGGCCTCTAGCACAGATACGCAGTATTTT.

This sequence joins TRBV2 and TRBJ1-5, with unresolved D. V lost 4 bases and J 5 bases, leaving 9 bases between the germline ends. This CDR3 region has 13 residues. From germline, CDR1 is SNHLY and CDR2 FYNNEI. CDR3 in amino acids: CASSVNRDQPQHF. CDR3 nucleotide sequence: TGTGCCAGCAGTGTAAACCGGGATCAGCCCCAGCATTTT.

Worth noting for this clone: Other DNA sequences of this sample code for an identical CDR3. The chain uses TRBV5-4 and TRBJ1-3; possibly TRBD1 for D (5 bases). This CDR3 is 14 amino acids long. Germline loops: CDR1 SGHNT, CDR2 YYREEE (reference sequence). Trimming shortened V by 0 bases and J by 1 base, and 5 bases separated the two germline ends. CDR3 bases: TGTGCCAGCAGCTTGGGGGGGTCTGGAAACACCATATATTTT. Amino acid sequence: CASSLGGSGNTIYF.

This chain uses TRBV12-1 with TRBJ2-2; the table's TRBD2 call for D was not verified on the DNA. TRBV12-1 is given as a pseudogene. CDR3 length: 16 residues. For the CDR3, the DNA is TGTGCCAGCAGCCTTTTCGGGACTAGCGGAACCGGGGAGCTGTTTTTT. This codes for CASSLFGTSGTGELFF.

The CDR3 region has the DNA TGTGCCAGCAGCTTAGCAGTAGCGGGCGGAGTGCAGTACTTC. Translation gives CASSLAVAGGVQYF. The chain joins TRBV7-9 to TRBJ2-7; 7 bases fit TRBD2. The junction had 8 bases not matched to a gene; V was cut back by 0 bases and J by 9 bases. The CDR3 spans 14 residues. Germline V gives CDR1 SEHNR, CDR2 FQNEAQ (reference sequence).

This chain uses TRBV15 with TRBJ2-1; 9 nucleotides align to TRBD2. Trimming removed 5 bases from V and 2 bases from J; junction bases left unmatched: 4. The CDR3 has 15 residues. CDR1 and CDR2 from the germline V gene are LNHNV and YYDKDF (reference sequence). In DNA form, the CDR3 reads TGTGCCACCAGCGTGGCTAGCGGGACCTACAATGAGCAGTTCTTC. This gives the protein CATSVASGTYNEQFF.

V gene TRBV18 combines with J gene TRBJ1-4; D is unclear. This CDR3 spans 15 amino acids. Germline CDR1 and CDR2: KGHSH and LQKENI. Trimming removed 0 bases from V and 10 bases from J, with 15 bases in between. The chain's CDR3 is CASSPPSVGIGKLFF. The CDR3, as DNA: TGTGCCAGCTCACCACCGTCAGTTGGGATAGGAAAACTGTTTTTT.

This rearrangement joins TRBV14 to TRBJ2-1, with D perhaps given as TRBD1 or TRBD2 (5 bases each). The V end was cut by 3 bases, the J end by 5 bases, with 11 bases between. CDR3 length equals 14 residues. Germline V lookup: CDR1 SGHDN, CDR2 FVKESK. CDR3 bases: TGTGCCAGCAGCCACTGGGACCGACACAATGAGCAGTTCTTC. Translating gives CASSHWDRHNEQFF. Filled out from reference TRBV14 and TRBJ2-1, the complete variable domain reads EAGVTQFPSHSVIEKGQTVTLRCDPISGHDNLYWYRRVMGKEIKFLLHFVKESKQDESGMPNNRFLAERTGGTYSTLKVQPAELEDSGVYFCASSHWDRHNEQFFGPGTRLTVL.

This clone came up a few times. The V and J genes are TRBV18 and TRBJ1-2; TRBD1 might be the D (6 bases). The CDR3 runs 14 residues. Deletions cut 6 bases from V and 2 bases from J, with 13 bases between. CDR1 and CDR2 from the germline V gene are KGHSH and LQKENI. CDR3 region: CASSSWDTNYGYTF. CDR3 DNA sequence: TGTGCCAGCTCCTCATGGGACACCAACTATGGCTACACCTTC.

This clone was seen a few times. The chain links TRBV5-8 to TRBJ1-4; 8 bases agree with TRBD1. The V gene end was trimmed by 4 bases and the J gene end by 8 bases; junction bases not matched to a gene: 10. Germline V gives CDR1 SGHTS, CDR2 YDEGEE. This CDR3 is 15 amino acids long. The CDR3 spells CASSGRGLDGEKLFF. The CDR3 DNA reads TGTGCCAGCAGCGGCAGGGGGCTCGATGGAGAAAAACTGTTTTTT.

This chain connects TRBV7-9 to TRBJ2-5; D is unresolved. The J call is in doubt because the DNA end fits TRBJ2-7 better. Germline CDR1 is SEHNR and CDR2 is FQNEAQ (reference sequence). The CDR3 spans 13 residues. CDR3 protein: CASSFGQAYEQYF. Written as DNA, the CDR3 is TGTGCCAGCAGCTTCGGGCAGGCCTACGAGCAGTACTTC.

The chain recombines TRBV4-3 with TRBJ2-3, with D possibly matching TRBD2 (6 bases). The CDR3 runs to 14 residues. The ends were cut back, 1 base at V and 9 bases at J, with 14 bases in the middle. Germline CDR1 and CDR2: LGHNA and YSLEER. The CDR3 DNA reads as TGCGCCAGCAGCCAAGGATATAGTGCGGGAACGCAGTATTTT. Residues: CASSQGYSAGTQYF.

The CDR3 is CASMWDRGNTEAFF. For the CDR3, the DNA is TGTGCCAGCATGTGGGACAGGGGAAACACTGAAGCTTTCTTT. The chain is built from TRBV6-6 and TRBJ1-1; TRBD1 matches at 10 bases. With 7 bases clipped from V and 2 bases from J, the junction kept 4 bases outside the gene matches. The CDR3 has 14 amino acids. CDR1 and CDR2 (germline): MNHNY, SVGAGI (reference sequence).

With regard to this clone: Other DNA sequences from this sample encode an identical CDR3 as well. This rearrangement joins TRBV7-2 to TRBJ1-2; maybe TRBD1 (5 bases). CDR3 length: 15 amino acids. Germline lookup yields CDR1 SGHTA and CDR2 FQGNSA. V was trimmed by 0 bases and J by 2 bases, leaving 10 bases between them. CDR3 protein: CASSLARDRNYGYTF. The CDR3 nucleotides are TGTGCCAGCAGCTTAGCTCGGGACCGAAACTATGGCTACACCTTC.

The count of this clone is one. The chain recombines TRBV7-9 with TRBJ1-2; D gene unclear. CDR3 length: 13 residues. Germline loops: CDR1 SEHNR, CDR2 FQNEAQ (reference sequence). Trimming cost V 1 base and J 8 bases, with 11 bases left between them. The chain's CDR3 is CASSLVEGGGYTF. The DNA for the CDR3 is TGTGCCAGCAGCTTAGTTGAGGGAGGAGGCTACACCTTC.

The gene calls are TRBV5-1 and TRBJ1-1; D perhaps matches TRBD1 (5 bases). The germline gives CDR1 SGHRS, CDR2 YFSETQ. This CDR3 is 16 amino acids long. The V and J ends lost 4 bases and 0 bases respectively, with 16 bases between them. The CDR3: CASSLDNRNLNTEAFF. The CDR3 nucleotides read TGCGCCAGCAGCCTCGACAACAGGAACCTGAACACTGAAGCTTTCTTT.

CDR3: CASEGQGAPGANVLTF. In nucleotides, the CDR3 is TGTGCCAGCGAGGGACAGGGGGCACCTGGGGCCAACGTCCTGACTTTC. V gene TRBV6-4 combines with J gene TRBJ2-6; 12 bases align to TRBD1. The CDR3 has 16 residues. Per the germline V gene, CDR1 is MRHNA and CDR2 is SNTAGT. Trimming cost V 8 bases and J 2 bases; bases outside gene matches: 4.

DNA for the CDR3: TGTGCCAGCTCACCAAGTGGGGTACCATCAGATACGCAGTATTTT. Translation gives CASSPSGVPSDTQYF. The V gene is TRBV18, the J gene TRBJ2-3; D unclear. V lost 2 bases and J lost 4, with 13 bases in between. CDR3 length: 15 residues. Germline CDR1 and CDR2: KGHSH and LQKENI. Using reference TRBV18 and TRBJ2-3 for the parts outside the CDR3, the full variable domain is NAGVMQNPRHLVRRRGQEARLRCSPMKGHSHVYWYRQLPEEGLKFMVYLQKENIIDESGMPKERFSAEFPKEGPSILRIQQVVRGDSAAYFCASSPSGVPSDTQYFGPGTRLTVL.

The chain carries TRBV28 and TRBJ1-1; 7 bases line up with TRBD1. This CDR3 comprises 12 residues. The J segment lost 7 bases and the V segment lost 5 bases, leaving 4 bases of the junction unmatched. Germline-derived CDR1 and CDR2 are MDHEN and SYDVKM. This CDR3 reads CASSLGTVEAFF. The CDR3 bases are TGTGCCAGCAGTCTAGGGACAGTTGAAGCTTTCTTT.

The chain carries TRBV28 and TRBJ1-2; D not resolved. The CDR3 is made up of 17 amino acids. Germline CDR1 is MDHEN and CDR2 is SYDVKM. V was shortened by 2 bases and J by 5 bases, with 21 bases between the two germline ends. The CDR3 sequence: CASSLRVGGMHYYGYTF. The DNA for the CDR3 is TGTGCCAGCAGTTTAAGGGTCGGAGGGATGCATTATTATGGCTACACCTTC.

CDR3: CAWSVWGRAVYEQYF. The CDR3 nucleotides read TGTGCCTGGAGTGTATGGGGGCGCGCCGTTTACGAGCAGTACTTC. The chain couples TRBV30 to TRBJ2-7; the D gene is possibly TRBD1 (6 bases). Per germline, CDR1 GTSNPN and CDR2 SVGIG (reference sequence). The CDR3 consists of 15 residues. The germline V and J ends were trimmed by 0 bases and 4 bases, with 16 bases remaining between them.

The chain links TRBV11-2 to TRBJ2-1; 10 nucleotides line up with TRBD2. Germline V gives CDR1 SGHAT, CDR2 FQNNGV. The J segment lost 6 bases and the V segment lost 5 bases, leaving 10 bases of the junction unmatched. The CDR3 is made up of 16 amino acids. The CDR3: CASSPRVSGRGNEQFF. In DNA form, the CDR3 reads TGTGCCAGCAGCCCCCGGGTGAGCGGGAGGGGCAATGAGCAGTTCTTC.

The CDR3 DNA reads as TGTGCCAGCAGCGTAGTCGGGGGCAGGGACTACGAGCAGTACTTC. Amino acids: CASSVVGGRDYEQYF. V gene TRBV9 combines with J gene TRBJ2-5, with D possibly being TRBD1 or TRBD2 (6 bases each). The J call is in doubt because the DNA end fits TRBJ2-7 better. The CDR3 spans 15 residues. Germline-derived CDR1 and CDR2 are SGDLS and YYNGEE.